This T cell receptor beta chain emerged from a study of cytomegalovirus exposure and HLA in healthy donors. As to this clone: Antigen unknown.

The study, taken as a whole, reports: TCR beta chain V- and J-gene trimming was linked, in a later analysis, to a missense variant in DCLRE1C. Researchers reported that three CMV-associated chains were confirmed in vitro as CMV antigen-specific.

This CDR3 contains 14 residues. The V end was cut by 2 bases, the J end by 8 bases, with 16 bases between. Germline loops: CDR1 GTSNPN, CDR2 SVGIG (reference sequence). Both 60 Vbeta primers and 13 Jbeta primers went into the PCR. TCRdb's table, derived via immunoSEQ multiplex PCR, lists solely in-frame clones and lacks some. The sample yields about 160,000 clones, roughly 79% seen once. The sequencing sample was made of PBMCs. V usage is TRBV30 and J usage is TRBJ1-5; D call uncertain. The TCR sequence derives from a woman aged 45-60 years in good health and CMV-seropositive. Written as DNA, the CDR3 is TGTGCCTGGAGTCCAGGACCGGGAGTTAAGCCCCAGCATTTT. Encoded protein: CAWSPGPGVKPQHF. The full variable domain, completed using reference TRBV30 and TRBJ1-5, is SQTIHQWPATLVQPVGSPLSLECTVEGTSNPNLYWYRQAAGRGLQLLFYSVGIGQISSEVPQNLSASRPQDRQFILSSKKLLLSDSGFYLCAWSPGPGVKPQHFGDGTRLSIL.